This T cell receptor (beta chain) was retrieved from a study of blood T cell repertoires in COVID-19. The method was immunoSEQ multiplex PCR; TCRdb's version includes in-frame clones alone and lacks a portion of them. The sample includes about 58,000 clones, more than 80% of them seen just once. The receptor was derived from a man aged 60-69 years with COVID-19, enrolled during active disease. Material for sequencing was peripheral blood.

The CDR3 coding sequence is TGTGCCAGCAGCTTAGCGCGGGGCGGGGGGATCTTGAATGAGCAGTTCTTC. Amino acids: CASSLARGGGILNEQFF. V is TRBV7-6 and J is TRBJ2-1; TRBD2 matches 8 bases. The CDR3 is 17 amino acids. Germline CDR1 reads SGHVS; CDR2 reads FNYEAQ. V shed 0 bases and J 7 bases; nucleotides not matched to a gene: 11. Filled out from reference TRBV7-6 and TRBJ2-1, the complete variable domain reads GAGVSQSPRYKVTKRGQDVALRCDPISGHVSLYWYRQALGQGPEFLTYFNYEAQQDKSGLPNDRFSAERPEGSISTLTIQRTEQRDSAMYRCASSLARGGGILNEQFFGPGTRLTVL.